In this sample, the clone carrying this TCR beta chain turned up many times. The data derive from a study of T cells after yellow fever vaccination. Study findings and constraints: Compared with primary, the secondary response was weaker and peaked at day 5, not 15. Across the CD4 and CD8 compartments, a small share of clonotypes was present in both. Post-booster reappearance was seen for most primary-vaccination clones (around 96% CD4, 88% CD8).

CDR3 length: 16 residues. The J segment lost 0 bases and the V segment lost 3 bases, leaving 5 bases of the junction unmatched. Germline loops: CDR1 ENHRY, CDR2 SYGVKD. As TCR cDNA was made by 5'RACE template switching, a universal primer site and UMIs were added. TCRdb independently ran MiXCR on the 5' RACE reads; one entry per CDR3 protein. The sample shows tens of thousands of distinct CDR3 sequences, 13% of them seen only once. Sequenced material: CD8+ T cells not binding an NS4B(214-222) dextramer, sorted from PBMCs, taken 20 to 25 days after the first yellow fever vaccination. This receptor was obtained from a young man who received the YFV17D yellow fever vaccine. This rearrangement joins TRBV10-3 to TRBJ2-5, with TRBD1 matching over 9 bases. CDR3 in amino acids: CAISDGDRDYQETQYF. Written as DNA, the CDR3 is TGTGCCATCAGTGATGGGGACAGGGATTACCAAGAGACCCAGTACTTC.